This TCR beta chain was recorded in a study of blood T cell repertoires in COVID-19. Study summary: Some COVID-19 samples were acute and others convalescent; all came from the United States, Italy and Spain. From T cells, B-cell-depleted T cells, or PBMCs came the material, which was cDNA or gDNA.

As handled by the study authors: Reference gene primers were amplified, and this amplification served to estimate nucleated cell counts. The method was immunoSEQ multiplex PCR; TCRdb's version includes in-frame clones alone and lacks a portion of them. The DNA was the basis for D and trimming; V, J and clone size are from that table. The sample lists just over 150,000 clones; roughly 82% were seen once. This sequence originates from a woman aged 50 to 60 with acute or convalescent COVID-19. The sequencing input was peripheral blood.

The CDR3 reads CSVEESVLSYEQYF. The CDR3 DNA is TGCAGCGTTGAAGAGTCAGTCCTGTCCTACGAGCAGTACTTC. This chain links TRBV29-1 with TRBJ2-7; D not resolved. From germline, CDR1 is SQVTM and CDR2 ANQGSEA. The V end was cut by 0 bases, the J end by 1 base, with 10 bases between. The CDR3 totals 14 residues.